The T cell receptor beta chain under discussion was sequenced for a study of CD8 T cells in Susac syndrome. Reverse transcription of about 0.45 to 1 ug RNA used random hexamers. TCRdb passed the immunoSEQ multiplex PCR reads through MiXCR, listing each CDR3 protein once. In the table there are about 94,000 distinct CDR3 sequences, about 93% of which are singletons. The CDR3 is 14 amino acids. Trimming took 0 bases from V and 3 from J, leaving 5 bases between them. Germline-derived CDR1 and CDR2 are SGHTA and FQGNSA. The V and J genes are TRBV7-2 and TRBJ2-2; D might be TRBD1 (5 bases). This sequence was found in a human donor with Susac syndrome. Sequencing was carried out using CD4+ T cells from PBMCs. The CDR3 nucleotides are TGTGCCAGCAGCTTAGCCAGGGACACCGGGGAGCTGTTTTTT. This encodes CASSLARDTGELFF.